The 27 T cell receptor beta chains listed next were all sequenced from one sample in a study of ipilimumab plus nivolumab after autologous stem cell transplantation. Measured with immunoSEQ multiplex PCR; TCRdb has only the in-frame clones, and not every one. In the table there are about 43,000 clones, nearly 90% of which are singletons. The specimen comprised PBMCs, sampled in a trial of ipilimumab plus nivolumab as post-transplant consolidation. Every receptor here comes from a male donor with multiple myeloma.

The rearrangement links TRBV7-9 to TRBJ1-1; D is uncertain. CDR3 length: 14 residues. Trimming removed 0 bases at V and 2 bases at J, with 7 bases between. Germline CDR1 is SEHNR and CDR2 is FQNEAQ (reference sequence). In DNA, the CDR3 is TGTGCCAGCAGCTTAGCATTAAAAAACACTGAAGCTTTCTTT. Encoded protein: CASSLALKNTEAFF.

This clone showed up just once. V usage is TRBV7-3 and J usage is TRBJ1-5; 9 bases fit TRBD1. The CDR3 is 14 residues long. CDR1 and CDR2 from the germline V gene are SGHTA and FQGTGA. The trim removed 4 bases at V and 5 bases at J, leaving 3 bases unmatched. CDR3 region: CASSSRQGDQPQHF. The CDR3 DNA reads TGTGCCAGCAGCTCCAGACAGGGGGATCAGCCCCAGCATTTT.

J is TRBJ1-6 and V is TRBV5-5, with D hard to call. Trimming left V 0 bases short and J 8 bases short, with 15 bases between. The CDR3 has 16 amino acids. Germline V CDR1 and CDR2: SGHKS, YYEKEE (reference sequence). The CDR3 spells CASSLAPPQSHSPLHF. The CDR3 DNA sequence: TGTGCCAGCAGCTTGGCGCCTCCACAAAGCCATTCACCCCTCCACTTT.

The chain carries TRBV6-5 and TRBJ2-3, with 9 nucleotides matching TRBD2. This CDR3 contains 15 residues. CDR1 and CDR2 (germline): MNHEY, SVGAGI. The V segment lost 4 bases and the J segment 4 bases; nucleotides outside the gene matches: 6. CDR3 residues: CASSFSGRMADTQYF. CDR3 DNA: TGTGCCAGCAGTTTTAGCGGGAGAATGGCAGATACGCAGTATTTT.

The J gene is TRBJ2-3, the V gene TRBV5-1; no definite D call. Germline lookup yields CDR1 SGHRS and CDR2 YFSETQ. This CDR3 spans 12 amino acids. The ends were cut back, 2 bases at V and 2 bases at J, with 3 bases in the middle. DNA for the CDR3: TGCGCCAGCAGCTTCAACACAGATACGCAGTATTTT. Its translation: CASSFNTDTQYF.

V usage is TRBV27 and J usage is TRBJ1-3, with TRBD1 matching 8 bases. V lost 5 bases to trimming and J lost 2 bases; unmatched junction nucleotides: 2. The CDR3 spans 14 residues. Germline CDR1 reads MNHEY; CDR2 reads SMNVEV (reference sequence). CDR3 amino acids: CASSPDRAGNTIYF. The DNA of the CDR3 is TGTGCCAGCAGTCCGGACAGGGCTGGAAACACCATATATTTT.

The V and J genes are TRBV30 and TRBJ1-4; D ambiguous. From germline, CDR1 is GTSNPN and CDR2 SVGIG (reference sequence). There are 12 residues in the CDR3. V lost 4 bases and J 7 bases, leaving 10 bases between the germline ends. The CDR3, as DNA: TGTGCCTGGACTTCCCCGGGTGAAAAACTGTTTTTT. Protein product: CAWTSPGEKLFF.

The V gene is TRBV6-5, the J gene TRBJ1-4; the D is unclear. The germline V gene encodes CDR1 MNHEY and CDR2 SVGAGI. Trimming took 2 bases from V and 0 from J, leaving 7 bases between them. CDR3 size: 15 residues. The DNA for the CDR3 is TGTGCCAGCAGTTACACACAAGCAACTAATGAAAAACTGTTTTTT. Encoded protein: CASSYTQATNEKLFF.

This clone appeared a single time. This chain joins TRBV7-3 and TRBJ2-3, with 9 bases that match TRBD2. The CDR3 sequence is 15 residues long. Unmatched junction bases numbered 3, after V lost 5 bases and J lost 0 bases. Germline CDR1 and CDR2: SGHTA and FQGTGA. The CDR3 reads CASSRTSASTDTQYF. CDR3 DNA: TGTGCCAGCAGCCGGACTAGCGCGAGCACAGATACGCAGTATTTT.

CDR3 DNA sequence: TGTGCCAGCAGCTTGGTGGACGCGAACTATGGCTACACCTTC. Translation gives CASSLVDANYGYTF. The chain combines TRBV5-4 with TRBJ1-2; no clear D gene. The CDR3 has 14 residues. V lost 0 bases, J lost 2 bases, and 8 bases lay in between. Germline V gene data show CDR1 as SGHNT and CDR2 as YYREEE (reference sequence). The full variable domain, its missing parts supplied by reference TRBV5-4 and TRBJ1-2, is ETGVTQSPTHLIKTRGQQVTLRCSSQSGHNTVSWYQQALGQGPQFIFQYYREEENGRGNFPPRFSGLQFPNYSSELNVNALELDDSALYLCASSLVDANYGYTFGSGTRLTVV.

The CDR3 region is CASSLGTSGDTQYF. The CDR3 coding sequence is TGCGCCAGCAGCTTGGGGACTAGCGGAGATACGCAGTATTTT. The rearrangement uses TRBV5-1 and TRBJ2-3, with 10 bases aligning to TRBD2. V shed 0 bases, J shed 5 bases, and the junction held 0 bases outside the gene matches. CDR1 SGHRS and CDR2 YFSETQ come from the germline V gene. The CDR3 covers 14 residues. The full variable domain, in which reference TRBV5-1 and TRBJ2-3 provide the parts outside the CDR3, is KAGVTQTPRYLIKTRGQQVTLSCSPISGHRSVSWYQQTPGQGLQFLFEYFSETQRNKGNFPGRFSGRQFSNSRSEMNVSTLELGDSALYLCASSLGTSGDTQYFGPGTRLTVL.

The CDR3 reads CASLIRRHGELFF. DNA of the CDR3: TGTGCCAGCCTAATTCGACGGCACGGGGAGCTGTTTTTT. V and J are TRBV6-1 and TRBJ2-2; D call uncertain. This CDR3 spans 13 amino acids. With 8 bases removed from V and 7 bases from J, the gap between germline ends came to 14 bases. The V gene's germline CDR1 is MNHNS and CDR2 SASEGT.

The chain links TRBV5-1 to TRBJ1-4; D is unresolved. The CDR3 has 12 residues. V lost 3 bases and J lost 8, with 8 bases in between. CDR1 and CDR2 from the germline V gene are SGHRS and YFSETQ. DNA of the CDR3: TGCGCCAGCAGCTCCGAAGGCGAAAAACTGTTTTTT. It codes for CASSSEGEKLFF.

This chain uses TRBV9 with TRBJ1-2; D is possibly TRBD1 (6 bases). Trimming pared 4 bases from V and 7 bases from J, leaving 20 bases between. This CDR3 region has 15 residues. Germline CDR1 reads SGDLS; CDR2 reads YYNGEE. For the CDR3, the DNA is TGTGCCAGCAGCCCCCGGGCGGGCAGGGGAAGTGGCTACACCTTC. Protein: CASSPRAGRGSGYTF.

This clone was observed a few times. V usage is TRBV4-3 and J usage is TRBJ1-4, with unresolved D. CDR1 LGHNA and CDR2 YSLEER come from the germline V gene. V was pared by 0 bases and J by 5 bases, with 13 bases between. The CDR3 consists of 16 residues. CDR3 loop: CASSQEFKNPNEKLFF. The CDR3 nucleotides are TGCGCCAGCAGCCAAGAGTTTAAGAATCCGAATGAAAAACTGTTTTTT.

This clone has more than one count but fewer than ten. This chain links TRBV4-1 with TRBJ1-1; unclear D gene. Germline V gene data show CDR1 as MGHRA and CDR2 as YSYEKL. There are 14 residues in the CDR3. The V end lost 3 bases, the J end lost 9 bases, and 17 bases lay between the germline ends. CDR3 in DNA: TGCGCCAGCAGCCATCTGGGTTTGAGTCCGAAAGCTTTCTTT. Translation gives CASSHLGLSPKAFF.

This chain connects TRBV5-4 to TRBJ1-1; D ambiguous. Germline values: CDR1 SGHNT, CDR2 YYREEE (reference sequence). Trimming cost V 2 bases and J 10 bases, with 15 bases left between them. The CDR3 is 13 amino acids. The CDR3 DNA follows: TGTGCCAGCAGCTTAAGAACAGATTCGGGAGCTTTCTTT. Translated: CASSLRTDSGAFF.

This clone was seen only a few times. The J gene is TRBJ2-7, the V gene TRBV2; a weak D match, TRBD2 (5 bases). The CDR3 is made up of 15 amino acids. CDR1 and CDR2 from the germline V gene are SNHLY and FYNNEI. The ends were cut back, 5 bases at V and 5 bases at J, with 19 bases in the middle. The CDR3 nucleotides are TGTGCCAGCAGTACGCTGACTAACCCACCCAACGAGCAGTACTTC. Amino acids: CASSTLTNPPNEQYF.

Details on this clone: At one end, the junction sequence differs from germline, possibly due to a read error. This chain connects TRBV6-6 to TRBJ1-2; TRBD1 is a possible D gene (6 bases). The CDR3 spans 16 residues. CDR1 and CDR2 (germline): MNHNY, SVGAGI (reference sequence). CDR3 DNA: TGTGCCAGCAGTTACGATCCAAAGGGGGTTAACTATGGCTACGCCTTC. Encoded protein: CASSYDPKGVNYGYAF.

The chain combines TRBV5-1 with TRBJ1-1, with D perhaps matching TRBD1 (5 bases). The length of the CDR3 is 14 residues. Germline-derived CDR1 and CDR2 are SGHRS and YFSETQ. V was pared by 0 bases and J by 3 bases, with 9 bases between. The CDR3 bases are TGCGCCAGCAGCTTGGTCAGGGTGGACACTGAAGCTTTCTTT. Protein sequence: CASSLVRVDTEAFF. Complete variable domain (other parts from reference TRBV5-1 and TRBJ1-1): KAGVTQTPRYLIKTRGQQVTLSCSPISGHRSVSWYQQTPGQGLQFLFEYFSETQRNKGNFPGRFSGRQFSNSRSEMNVSTLELGDSALYLCASSLVRVDTEAFFGQGTRLTVV.

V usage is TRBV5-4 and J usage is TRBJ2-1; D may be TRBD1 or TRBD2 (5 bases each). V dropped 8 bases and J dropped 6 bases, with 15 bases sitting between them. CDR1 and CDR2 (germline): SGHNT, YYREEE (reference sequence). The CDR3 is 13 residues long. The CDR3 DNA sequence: TGTGCCAGTCGCTCGGGGCTTGGCAATGAGCAGTTCTTC. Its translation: CASRSGLGNEQFF.

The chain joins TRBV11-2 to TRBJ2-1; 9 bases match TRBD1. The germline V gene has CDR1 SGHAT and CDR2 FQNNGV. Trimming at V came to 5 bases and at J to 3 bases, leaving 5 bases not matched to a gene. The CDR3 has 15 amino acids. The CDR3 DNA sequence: TGTGCCAGCAGCCACCCGGGACAGGGCTACAATGAGCAGTTCTTC. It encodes CASSHPGQGYNEQFF. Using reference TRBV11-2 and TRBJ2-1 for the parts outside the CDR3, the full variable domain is EAGVAQSPRYKIIEKRQSVAFWCNPISGHATLYWYQQILGQGPKLLIQFQNNGVVDDSQLPKDRFSAERLKGVDSTLKIQPAKLEDSAVYLCASSHPGQGYNEQFFGPGTRLTVL.

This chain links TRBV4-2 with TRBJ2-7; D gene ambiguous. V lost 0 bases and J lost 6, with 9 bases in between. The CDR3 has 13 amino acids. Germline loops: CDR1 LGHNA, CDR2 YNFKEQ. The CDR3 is CASSQDITREQYF. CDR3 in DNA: TGTGCCAGCAGCCAAGATATCACGCGCGAGCAGTACTTC.

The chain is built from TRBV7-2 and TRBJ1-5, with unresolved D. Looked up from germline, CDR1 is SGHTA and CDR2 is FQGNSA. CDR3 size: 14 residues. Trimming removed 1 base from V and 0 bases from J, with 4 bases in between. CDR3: CASSLVGSNQPQHF. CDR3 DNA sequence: TGTGCCAGCAGCTTAGTAGGTAGCAATCAGCCCCAGCATTTT.

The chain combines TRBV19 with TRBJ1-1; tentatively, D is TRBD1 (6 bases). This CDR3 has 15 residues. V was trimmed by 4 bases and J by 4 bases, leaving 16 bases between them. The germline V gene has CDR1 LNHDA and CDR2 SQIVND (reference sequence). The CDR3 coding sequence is TGTGCCAGTAGTAGCCCTCGGGGGGCTGGCACTGAAGCTTTCTTT. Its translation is CASSSPRGAGTEAFF.

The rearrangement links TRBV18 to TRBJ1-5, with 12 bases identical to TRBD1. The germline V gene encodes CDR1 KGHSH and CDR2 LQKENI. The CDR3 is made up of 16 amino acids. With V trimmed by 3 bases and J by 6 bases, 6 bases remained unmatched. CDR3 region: CASSPEGQGAGQPQHF. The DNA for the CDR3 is TGTGCCAGCTCACCGGAGGGACAGGGGGCTGGTCAGCCCCAGCATTTT.

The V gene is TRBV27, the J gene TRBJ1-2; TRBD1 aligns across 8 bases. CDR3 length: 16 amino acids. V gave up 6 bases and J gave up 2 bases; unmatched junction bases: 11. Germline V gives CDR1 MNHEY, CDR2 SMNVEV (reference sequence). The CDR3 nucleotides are TGTGCCAGCAGCACACCTAGACAGGGGAAGAACTATGGCTACACCTTC. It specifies CASSTPRQGKNYGYTF.